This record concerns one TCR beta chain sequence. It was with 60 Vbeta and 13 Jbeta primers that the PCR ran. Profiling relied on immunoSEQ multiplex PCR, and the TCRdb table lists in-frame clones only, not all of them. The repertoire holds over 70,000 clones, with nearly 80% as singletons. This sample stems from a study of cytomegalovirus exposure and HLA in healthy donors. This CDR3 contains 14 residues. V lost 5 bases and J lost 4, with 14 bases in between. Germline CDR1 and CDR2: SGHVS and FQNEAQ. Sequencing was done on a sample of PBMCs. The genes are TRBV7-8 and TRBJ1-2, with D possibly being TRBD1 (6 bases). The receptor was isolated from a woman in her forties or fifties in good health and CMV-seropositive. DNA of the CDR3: TGTGCCAGCAGCCCTCAGGGGACGGCCTATGGCTACACCTTC. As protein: CASSPQGTAYGYTF.